The rows below give T cell receptor beta chains drawn from one sample of a study of cytomegalovirus exposure and HLA in healthy donors. Data came from immunoSEQ multiplex PCR; TCRdb stores just in-frame clones and leaves some out. This sample carries just over 150,000 clones, roughly 84% of them seen once, and the ten largest clones take 1.5% to 2.5%. The specimen sequenced was PBMCs. The receptor source for this set is a man aged 18 to 35 in good health and CMV-seronegative. The CDR3 runs from the conserved cysteine through the conserved F or W. D genes are given only for firm matches. Rows may omit the clone size; those that give it use once, few, many or a size class.

>NA|TRBV4-3|TRBD2|TRBJ2-1
CASSLDASSGSSEQFF
TGCGCCAGCAGCCTTGATGCTTCTAGCGGGAGCAGTGAGCAGTTCTTC
>NA|TRBV28|NA|TRBJ1-2
CASRPPGMNGYTF
TGTGCCAGCAGGCCCCCCGGGATGAATGGCTACACCTTC
>NA|TRBV19|TRBD1|TRBJ2-5
CASSTGQEVETQYF
TGTGCCAGTAGTACGGGACAGGAGGTTGAGACCCAGTACTTC
>NA|TRBV5-4|TRBD2|TRBJ2-5
CASSLRGGGPETQYF
TGTGCCAGCAGCTTGCGTGGGGGAGGGCCGGAGACCCAGTACTTC
>NA|TRBV15|TRBD1|TRBJ1-2
CATSRDNRGRDGYTF
TGTGCCACCAGCAGAGATAACAGGGGGAGGGATGGCTACACCTTC
>NA|TRBV29-1|NA|TRBJ1-1
CSVEDDRSMNTEAFF
TGCAGCGTTGAAGATGACAGGTCGATGAACACTGAAGCTTTCTTT
>NA|TRBV19|TRBD1|TRBJ1-1
CASSVRDRDAEAFF
TGTGCCAGTAGTGTCCGGGACAGGGATGCTGAAGCTTTCTTT
>NA|TRBV4-2|TRBD2|TRBJ2-2
CASSQDRGLAGVRTGELFF
TGTGCCAGCAGCCAAGATCGGGGACTAGCGGGGGTAAGGACCGGGGAGCTGTTTTTT
>once|TRBV28|TRBD1|TRBJ1-1
CATLRAGGKAFF
TGTGCCACCCTTCGGGCAGGGGGCAAGGCTTTCTTT
>NA|TRBV5-6|TRBD2|TRBJ2-1
CASSWGGREAYNEQFF
TGTGCCAGCAGCTGGGGGGGGCGGGAGGCGTACAATGAGCAGTTCTTC
>NA|TRBV6-7|NA|TRBJ2-5
CASLQETQYF
TGTGCCAGCCTCCAAGAGACCCAGTACTTC
>few|TRBV10-3|NA|TRBJ1-2
CAISESLGGADGYTF
TGTGCCATCAGTGAGTCCCTAGGGGGAGCCGATGGCTACACCTTC
>NA|TRBV19|TRBD1|TRBJ1-2
CASSMDRGANYGYTF
TGTGCCAGTAGTATGGACAGGGGAGCAAACTATGGCTACACCTTC
>NA|TRBV19|NA|TRBJ2-1
CASSIPSLNEQFF
TGTGCCAGTAGTATACCCTCCCTCAATGAGCAGTTCTTC
>once|TRBV4-1|TRBD2|TRBJ2-1
CASSQELSGGPEQFF
TGCGCCAGCAGCCAAGAATTAAGCGGGGGGCCCGAGCAGTTCTTC
>once|TRBV27|TRBD2|TRBJ2-2
CASSLPRGLAGAGELFF
TGTGCCAGCAGTTTGCCCCGGGGACTAGCGGGAGCCGGGGAGCTGTTTTTT
>NA|TRBV14|NA|TRBJ2-3
CASSQYGMGSTQYF
TGTGCCAGCAGCCAATACGGGATGGGTAGTACGCAGTATTTT
>NA|TRBV9|TRBD2|TRBJ2-7
CASSLAGEGSYEQYF
TGTGCCAGCAGTCTAGCTGGGGAGGGGTCCTACGAGCAGTACTTC
>NA|TRBV5-1|TRBD1|TRBJ2-1
CASRGGGQGNEQFF
TGCGCCAGCAGGGGCGGAGGACAGGGTAACGAGCAGTTCTTC
>NA|TRBV15|NA|TRBJ1-2
CATSRDGRGSSYGYTF
TGTGCCACCAGCAGAGATGGGCGGGGGAGCTCCTATGGCTACACCTTC
>NA|TRBV5-1|TRBD2|TRBJ2-1
CASSLGGTSMGEQFF
TGCGCCAGCAGCTTGGGAGGGACTAGTATGGGTGAGCAGTTCTTC
>once|TRBV11-3|NA|TRBJ2-7
CASSANKRGEQYF
TGTGCCAGCAGCGCGAACAAGAGAGGCGAGCAGTACTTC
>NA|TRBV15|NA|TRBJ2-7
CATSSSRSYEQYF
TGTGCCACCAGCAGTTCCAGATCCTACGAGCAGTACTTC
>NA|TRBV5-1|TRBD1|TRBJ2-3
CASSFTGGDTQYF
TGCGCCAGCAGCTTTACAGGGGGAGATACGCAGTATTTT
>NA|TRBV11-1|TRBD2|TRBJ2-3
CASSLPGRGADTQYF
TGTGCCAGCAGCTTACCAGGGAGGGGAGCAGATACGCAGTATTTT
>NA|TRBV29-1|NA|TRBJ2-7
CSVQGPGGYEQYF
TGCAGCGTCCAGGGGCCCGGTGGGTACGAGCAGTACTTC
>NA|TRBV19|NA|TRBJ2-7
CASSLKGGGLGTYEQYF
TGTGCCAGTAGTCTCAAAGGAGGAGGGTTGGGGACCTACGAGCAGTACTTC